The clone carrying this T cell receptor (beta chain) was seen a handful of times. This entry belongs to a study of blood T cells in healthy people across ages. A second PCR of 7 to 11 cycles used a sample-barcoded 5' primer and a J-beta primer mix. One entry per CDR3 protein, called by TCRdb with MiXCR from the 5' RACE reads. The top ten hold over 9% of the sample, which has roughly 1,500,000 distinct CDR3 sequences, about 35% seen once. V trimming: 6 bases; J trimming: 8 bases; junction bases outside the gene matches: 16. There are 16 residues in the CDR3. Looked up from germline, CDR1 is MNHNS and CDR2 is SASEGT.

The TCR was taken from a woman aged 25 to 39 in good health. The J gene is TRBJ1-2, the V gene TRBV6-1, with 9 bases aligning to TRBD1. What was sequenced was blood. The CDR3 spells CASRDPILTGGEGYTF. CDR3 in DNA: TGTGCCAGCAGGGATCCTATCTTGACAGGGGGAGAGGGCTACACCTTC.